This T cell receptor (beta chain) was found in a study of T cell clonality in common variable immunodeficiency. The ends lost 3 bases at V and 5 bases at J; junction bases unmatched: 18. In germline, CDR1 is LGHNA, CDR2 YNFKEQ. This CDR3 is 20 amino acids long. Method: immunoSEQ multiplex PCR; TCRdb's copy keeps in-frame clones and lacks some. The sample holds some 39,000 clones, and no clone turns up only once. Donors gave roughly 4.5 to 9 ml heparinized peripheral whole blood. This clone was found many times. Its matching antigen is unknown. The read falls 3 residues short of the CDR3 end, and the missing part is taken from the germline J gene. Overall study findings and caveats: Authors noted CVID clonality's cause needs subpopulation repertoire sequencing.

The chain couples TRBV4-2 to TRBJ2-1, with 11 bases matching TRBD1. This TCR derives from a person aged 18-70 years in good health. The sample was peripheral blood mononuclear cells. The CDR3 DNA, read in part, is TGTGCCAGCAGCCACGACCCAATCCTCTCGGACAGGGGGCTGCACAATGAG. It yields the protein CASSHDPILSDRGLHNE. The full CDR3 protein reads CASSHDPILSDRGLHNEQFF.